This TCR beta chain was profiled in a study of OX40 agonist ivuxolimab in advanced cancers. Overall study context: The patients got ivuxolimab, which is an agonistic anti-OX40 (CD134) antibody.

This CDR3 is 16 amino acids long. The ends lost 2 bases at V and 2 bases at J; junction bases unmatched: 4. Germline V lookup: CDR1 KGHSH, CDR2 LQKENI. Profiled with immunoSEQ multiplex PCR; TCRdb holds only in-frame clones, not every one. The profile shows 55,000 to 90,000 clones, more than 75% of them singletons. This chain links TRBV18 with TRBJ2-2, with 8 bases that match TRBD2. The origin of this receptor is an adult with an advanced solid tumor such as melanoma, head and neck, liver or kidney cancer. The sequenced sample was CD4+ or CD8+ T cells sorted from blood, obtained in a trial of the OX40 agonist ivuxolimab. As DNA, the CDR3 is TGTGCCAGCTCACCAACACTAGCGGCCAACACCGGGGAGCTGTTTTTT. Translation gives CASSPTLAANTGELFF. Combining the CDR3 with reference TRBV18 and TRBJ2-2 gives the whole variable domain NAGVMQNPRHLVRRRGQEARLRCSPMKGHSHVYWYRQLPEEGLKFMVYLQKENIIDESGMPKERFSAEFPKEGPSILRIQQVVRGDSAAYFCASSPTLAANTGELFFGEGSRLTVL.